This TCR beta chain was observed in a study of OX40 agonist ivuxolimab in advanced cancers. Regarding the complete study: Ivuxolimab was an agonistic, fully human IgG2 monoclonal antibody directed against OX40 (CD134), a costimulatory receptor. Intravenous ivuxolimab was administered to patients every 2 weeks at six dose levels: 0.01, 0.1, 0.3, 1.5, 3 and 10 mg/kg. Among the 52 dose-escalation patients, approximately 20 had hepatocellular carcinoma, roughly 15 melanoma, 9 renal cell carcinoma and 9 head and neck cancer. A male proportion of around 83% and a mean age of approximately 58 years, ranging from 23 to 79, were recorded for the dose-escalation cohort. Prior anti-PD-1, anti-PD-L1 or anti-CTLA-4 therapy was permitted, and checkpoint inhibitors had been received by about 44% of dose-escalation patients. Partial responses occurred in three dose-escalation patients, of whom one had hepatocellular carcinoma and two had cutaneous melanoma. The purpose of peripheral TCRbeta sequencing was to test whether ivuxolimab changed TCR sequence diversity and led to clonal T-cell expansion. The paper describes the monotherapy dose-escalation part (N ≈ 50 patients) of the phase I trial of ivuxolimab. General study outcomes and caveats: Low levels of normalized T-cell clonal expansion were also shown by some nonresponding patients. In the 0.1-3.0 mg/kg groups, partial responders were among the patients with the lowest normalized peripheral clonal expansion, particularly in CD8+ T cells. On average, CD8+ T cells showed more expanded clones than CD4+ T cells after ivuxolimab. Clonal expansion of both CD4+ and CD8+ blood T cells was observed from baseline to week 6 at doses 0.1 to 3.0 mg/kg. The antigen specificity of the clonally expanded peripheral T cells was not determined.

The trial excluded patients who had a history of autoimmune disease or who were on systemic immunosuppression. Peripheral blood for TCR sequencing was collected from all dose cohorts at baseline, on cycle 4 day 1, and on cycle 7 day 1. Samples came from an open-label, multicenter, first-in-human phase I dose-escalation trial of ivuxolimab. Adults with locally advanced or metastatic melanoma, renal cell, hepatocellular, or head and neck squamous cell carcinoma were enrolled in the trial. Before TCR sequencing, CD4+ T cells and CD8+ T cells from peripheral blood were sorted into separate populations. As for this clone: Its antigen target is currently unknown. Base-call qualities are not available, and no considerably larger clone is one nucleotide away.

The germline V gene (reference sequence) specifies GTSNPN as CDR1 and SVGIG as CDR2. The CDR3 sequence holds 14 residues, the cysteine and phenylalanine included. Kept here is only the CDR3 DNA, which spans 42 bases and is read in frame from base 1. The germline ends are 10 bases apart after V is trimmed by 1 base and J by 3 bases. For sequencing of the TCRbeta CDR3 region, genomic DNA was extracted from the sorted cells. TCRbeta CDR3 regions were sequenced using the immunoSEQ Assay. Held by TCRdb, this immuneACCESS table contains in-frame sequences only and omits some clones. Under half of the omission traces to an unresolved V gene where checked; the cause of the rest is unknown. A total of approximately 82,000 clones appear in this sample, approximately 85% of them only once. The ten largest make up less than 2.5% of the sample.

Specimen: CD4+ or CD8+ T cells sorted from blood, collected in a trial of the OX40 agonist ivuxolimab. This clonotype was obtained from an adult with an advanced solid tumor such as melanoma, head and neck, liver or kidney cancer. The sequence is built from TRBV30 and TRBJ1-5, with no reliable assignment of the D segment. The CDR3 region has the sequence CAWSDGRNNQPQHF. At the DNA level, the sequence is TGTGCCTGGAGTGACGGCCGGAACAATCAGCCCCAGCATTTT.